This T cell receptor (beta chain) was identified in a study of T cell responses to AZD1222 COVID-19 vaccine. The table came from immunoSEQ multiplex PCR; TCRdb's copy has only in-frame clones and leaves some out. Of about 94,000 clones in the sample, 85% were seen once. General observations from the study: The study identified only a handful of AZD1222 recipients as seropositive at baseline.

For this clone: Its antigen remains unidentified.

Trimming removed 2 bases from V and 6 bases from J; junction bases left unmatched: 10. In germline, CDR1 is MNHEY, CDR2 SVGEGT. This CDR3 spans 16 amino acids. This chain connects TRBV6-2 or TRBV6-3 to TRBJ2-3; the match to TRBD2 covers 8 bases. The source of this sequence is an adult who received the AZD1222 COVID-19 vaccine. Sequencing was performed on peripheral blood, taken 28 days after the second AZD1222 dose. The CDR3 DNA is TGTGCCAGCAGTTACCCCACGGGGGGGGCAAGTGATACGCAGTATTTT. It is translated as CASSYPTGGASDTQYF.